The sequence of this T cell receptor (beta chain) was determined in a study of OX40 agonist ivuxolimab in advanced cancers. A note on the overall study: The costimulatory receptor OX40 (CD134) was targeted by ivuxolimab, a fully human IgG2 agonistic monoclonal antibody. Intravenous ivuxolimab was administered to patients every 2 weeks at six dose levels: 0.01, 0.1, 0.3, 1.5, 3 and 10 mg/kg. Among the 50 to 55 dose-escalation patients, around 20 had hepatocellular carcinoma, roughly 15 melanoma, 9 renal cell carcinoma and 9 head and neck cancer. A male proportion of 70% to 90% and a mean age of roughly 55 years, ranging from roughly 23 to 79, were recorded for the dose-escalation cohort. Patients were allowed to have had prior anti-PD-1, anti-PD-L1 or anti-CTLA-4 therapy, and approximately 40% of the dose-escalation patients had been treated with checkpoint inhibitors. Partial responses occurred in three dose-escalation patients: two with cutaneous melanoma and one with hepatocellular carcinoma. The purpose of peripheral TCRbeta sequencing was to test whether ivuxolimab changed TCR sequence diversity and led to clonal T-cell expansion. The paper describes the monotherapy dose-escalation part (N of about 50 patients) of the phase I trial of ivuxolimab. Study-level results and caveats: At doses of 0.1 to 3.0 mg/kg, clonal expansion of both CD4+ and CD8+ blood T cells was observed from baseline to week 6. Low levels of normalized T-cell clonal expansion were also seen in some patients who did not respond. On average, CD8+ T cells showed more expanded clones than CD4+ T cells after ivuxolimab. Partial responders in the 0.1-3.0 mg/kg groups had among the lowest normalized peripheral clonal expansion, especially among CD8+ T cells. The antigen specificity of the peripheral T cells that underwent clonal expansion was not determined.

The trial excluded patients who had a history of autoimmune disease or were on systemic immunosuppression. Peripheral blood for TCR sequencing was drawn from every dose cohort at baseline, at cycle 4 day 1 and at cycle 7 day 1. The samples were drawn from a first-in-human, open-label, multicenter phase I dose-escalation trial of ivuxolimab. Adults with locally advanced or metastatic melanoma, renal cell carcinoma, hepatocellular carcinoma or head and neck squamous cell carcinoma were enrolled in the trial. Before TCR sequencing, CD4+ T cells and CD8+ T cells from peripheral blood were sorted into separate populations. Genomic DNA was isolated from the sorted cells so that the TCRbeta CDR3 region could be sequenced. TCRbeta CDR3 regions were sequenced using the immunoSEQ Assay. Not all clones reach the TCRdb copy of this immuneACCESS table, which keeps in-frame sequences only. Checked studies attribute under half of the gap to unresolved V genes and leave the rest unexplained. This sample holds tens of thousands of clones; about 85% were observed only once. The ten largest make up nearly 7% of the sample.

Comments on this clone: Its antigen specificity is not known. The input lacks base qualities; no much larger clone sits a single base away.

The germline V gene gives CDR1 as LGHNA and CDR2 as YSLEER. The CDR3 goes from the cysteine to the phenylalanine over 15 residues. Just the 45-base CDR3 DNA is kept, in frame starting at base 1. The trim is 0 bases for V and 7 bases for J, with a gap of 15 bases between the germline ends. The TCR sequence derives from an adult with an advanced solid tumor such as melanoma, head and neck, liver or kidney cancer. The V and J genes are TRBV4-3 and TRBJ1-2; TRBD1 might be the D gene, on 6 matching bases. The sample in question was CD4+ or CD8+ T cells sorted from blood, obtained in a trial of the OX40 agonist ivuxolimab. CDR3 reads: CASSQEFSRGVGYTF. The nucleotides are TGCGCCAGCAGCCAAGAATTTTCCAGGGGCGTTGGCTACACCTTC.